This T cell receptor beta chain is drawn from a study of PD-1 blockade in classical Hodgkin lymphoma. General study points: By C4D1, CD4+ diversity increased significantly, especially in complete responders.

Comment on this clone: The antigen remains undetermined.

Some clones are missing from TCRdb's copy, which holds only in-frame ones; the method was immunoSEQ multiplex PCR. Of roughly 6,000 clones listed, approximately 71% are singletons. The CDR3 totals 16 residues. Between the trimmed V and J ends, which lost 3 bases and 4 bases, there was a span of 20 bases. CDR1 is SGDLS and CDR2 is YYNGEE in the germline V gene. Time point of the sample: cycle 4 day 1 (C4D1), after less than 7 weeks of nivolumab. Every one of the patients relapsed after autologous stem cell transplantation (brentuximab vedotin exposure was variable). Researchers pulled CD8+ T cells out of thawed PBMCs using magnetic negative selection.

The clonotype originates from a human donor with classical Hodgkin lymphoma. The chain carries TRBV9 and TRBJ2-7; D is tentatively TRBD1 or TRBD2 (5 bases each). Material: CD8+ T cells from blood, obtained before the fourth cycle of nivolumab. The CDR3 loop is CASSESRDANFYEQYF. The CDR3 DNA reads as TGTGCCAGCAGCGAGAGCCGGGACGCCAATTTTTACGAGCAGTACTTC.